This passage covers 30 T cell receptor beta chains from one sample sequenced in a study. The sorted Tregs were CD4+CD25+CD127-/low cells. From the 5' RACE reads, TCRdb called clonotypes with MiXCR, one entry per CDR3 protein. The sample has about 32,000 distinct CDR3 sequences, roughly a quarter seen once. Specimen: tumor-infiltrating Tregs sorted from the breast tumor. These receptor sequences come from a female donor with breast cancer.

This clonotype came up many times. The rearrangement links TRBV20-1 to TRBJ2-1, with unresolved D. Trimming took off 3 bases at V and 6 bases at J, with 9 bases between the two ends. Germline values: CDR1 DFQATT, CDR2 SNEGSKA (reference sequence). There are 12 residues in the CDR3. For the CDR3, the DNA is TGCAGTGCTAGCTTGGGTCCCAATGAGCAGTTCTTC. Translation gives CSASLGPNEQFF.

This clonotype was counted at least ten times. The rearrangement links TRBV7-2 to TRBJ2-2; D remains unclear. Germline V gives CDR1 SGHTA, CDR2 FQGNSA. The CDR3 contains 15 residues. Deletions cut 2 bases from V and 0 bases from J, with 7 bases between. The CDR3 DNA reads TGTGCCAGCAGCTTAAGGTGGGCGAACACCGGGGAGCTGTTTTTT. It encodes CASSLRWANTGELFF.

This clonotype showed up just a few times. The chain couples TRBV6-5 to TRBJ1-1; D ambiguous. Trimming removed 0 bases from V and 0 bases from J, with 11 bases in between. The V gene's germline CDR1 is MNHEY and CDR2 SVGAGI. There are 16 residues in the CDR3. CDR3 in DNA: TGTGCCAGCAGTTACTCGAGGCAGAGGATGAACACTGAAGCTTTCTTT. It encodes CASSYSRQRMNTEAFF.

With respect to this clonotype: One end of the junction does not line up with germline, which may come from a read error. The chain combines TRBV7-9 with TRBJ2-7; D unclear. CDR1 is SEHNR, CDR2 FQNEAQ, per germline (reference sequence). The CDR3 is 12 residues long. CDR3 nucleotide sequence: TGTGCCAGCGGCTTACAAGCCTACGAGCAGTACTTC. It specifies CASGLQAYEQYF.

There are many counts of this clonotype. The J gene is TRBJ2-1, the V gene TRBV24-1; 16 bases are shared with TRBD2. CDR1 and CDR2 (germline): KGHDR, SFDVKD. This CDR3 has 21 residues. V lost 4 bases and J lost 3; bases outside the gene matches: 14. CDR3 nucleotides: TGTGCCACCAGTGAAACCGGGACTAGCGGGAGGGCCATATCCCACTACAATGAGCAGTTCTTC. Translation gives CATSETGTSGRAISHYNEQFF.

This clonotype has just a few counts. The CDR3 DNA reads as TGCGCCAGCAGCTCGTCCGGGACAGGGAGACTAGACGAGCAGTACTTC. Translation: CASSSSGTGRLDEQYF. This rearrangement joins TRBV5-1 to TRBJ2-7; 9 nucleotides match TRBD1. This CDR3 comprises 16 residues. The V gene's germline CDR1 is SGHRS and CDR2 YFSETQ. The V segment lost 3 bases and the J segment 5 bases; nucleotides outside the gene matches: 12.

Of note for this clonotype: A much larger clone lies a single base off, so this may be a read error. The chain is built from TRBV9 and TRBJ1-1, with TRBD1 matching over 9 bases. The CDR3 totals 15 residues. V gave up 7 bases and J gave up 5 bases; unmatched junction bases: 12. The germline CDR1 and CDR2 sequences are SGDLS and YYNGEE. The CDR3 nucleotides are TGTGCCAGCGGCTCTCAACAGGGGGCGGAAACTGAAGCTTTCTTT. This gives the protein CASGSQQGAETEAFF.

With respect to this clonotype: It may be a read error: a sequence one base away is much more abundant. This chain uses TRBV10-3 with TRBJ2-7; tentative D call: TRBD1 (6 bases). Per the germline V gene, CDR1 is ENHRY and CDR2 is SYGVKD. CDR3 length: 18 amino acids. CDR3 sequence: CVIRRKATGISGAYEQYF. In DNA form, the CDR3 reads TGTGTCATCAGACGAAAAGCGACAGGAATCTCAGGTGCCTACGAGCAGTACTTC.

This clonotype was observed many times. V gene TRBV6-7 combines with J gene TRBJ1-5; no reliable D call. TRBV6-7 is an ORF for which the function is uncertain. This CDR3 has 15 amino acids. Trimming shortened V by 6 bases and J by 0 bases, and 12 bases separated the two germline ends. The CDR3 coding sequence is TGTGCCAGCAGGCGAGGACGGAATAGCAATCAGCCCCAGCATTTT. Protein sequence: CASRRGRNSNQPQHF.

Turning to this clonotype: In this CDR3 the conserved last residue, phenylalanine or tryptophan, is missing, so a read error is likely. This rearrangement joins TRBV25-1 to TRBJ2-1, with TRBD2 matching over 8 bases. V dropped 7 bases and J dropped 5; count of bases not matched to a gene: 10. The CDR3 spans 15 residues. CDR1 is MGHDK and CDR2 is SYGVNS in the germline V gene. This CDR3 is CASNGRLARNNEQFV. The CDR3 DNA follows: TGTGCCAGCAATGGGAGACTAGCGCGGAACAATGAGCAGTTCGTC.

Many counts were recorded for this clonotype. This chain links TRBV7-3 with TRBJ2-1; D might be TRBD2 (5 bases). Germline lookup yields CDR1 SGHTA and CDR2 FQGTGA. V lost 3 bases to trimming and J lost 2 bases, with 8 bases between them. The CDR3 has 14 amino acids. CDR3 coding DNA: TGTGCCAGCAGCTTTGACGGGACCTACAATGAGCAGTTCTTC. Residues: CASSFDGTYNEQFF.

This clonotype was counted only a few times. The chain joins TRBV19 to TRBJ1-2, with 9 bases that match TRBD1. V shed 5 bases and J 2 bases; nucleotides not matched to a gene: 3. The CDR3 has 14 residues. The V gene's germline CDR1 is LNHDA and CDR2 SQIVND (reference sequence). Written as DNA, the CDR3 is TGTGCCAGTAGTCGGGACAGGGCGAACTATGGCTACACCTTC. This translates into CASSRDRANYGYTF.

The gene calls are TRBV19 and TRBJ1-1, with a weak D call TRBD1 (6 bases). This CDR3 contains 14 residues. With 1 base removed from V and 4 bases from J, the gap between germline ends came to 10 bases. Per the germline V gene, CDR1 is LNHDA and CDR2 is SQIVND (reference sequence). CDR3 sequence: CASSIVRGPTEAFF. The CDR3 bases are TGTGCCAGTAGTATAGTTCGGGGGCCCACTGAAGCTTTCTTT.

Many counts were recorded for this clonotype. This chain joins TRBV5-6 and TRBJ1-6; no reliable D call. V was cut by 2 bases and J by 7 bases, with 13 bases left in between. This CDR3 region has 15 residues. From germline, CDR1 is SGHDT and CDR2 YYEEEE. The CDR3 loop reads CASSFRPADNSPLHF. For the CDR3, the DNA is TGTGCCAGCAGCTTTCGGCCTGCGGACAATTCACCCCTCCACTTT.

The chain couples TRBV5-4 to TRBJ1-1, with 7 bases lining up with TRBD1. The V gene end was trimmed by 0 bases and the J gene end by 3 bases; junction bases not matched to a gene: 5. Germline CDR1 SGHNT, CDR2 YYREEE (reference sequence). The CDR3 spans 15 residues. The CDR3 loop reads CASSLDRGLHTEAFF. CDR3 in DNA: TGTGCCAGCAGCTTGGACAGGGGTTTGCACACTGAAGCTTTCTTT.

The V call is TRBV20-1, the J call TRBJ1-5; TRBD1 aligns across 7 bases. CDR1 is DFQATT, CDR2 SNEGSKA, per germline (reference sequence). There are 14 residues in the CDR3. V trimming: 6 bases; J trimming: 11 bases; junction bases outside the gene matches: 16. The CDR3 region is CSALRTGPNRSQHF. The CDR3 DNA sequence: TGCAGTGCCCTAAGGACAGGTCCCAATCGGTCCCAGCATTTT.

The chain employs TRBV5-1 and TRBJ1-2; D is unresolved. Deletions cut 0 bases from V and 12 bases from J, with 15 bases between. CDR1 and CDR2 from the germline V gene are SGHRS and YFSETQ. The CDR3 has 13 residues. CDR3 nucleotide sequence: TGCGCCAGCAGCTTGGTATGCGGCACTATCAACACCTTC. Translation gives CASSLVCGTINTF.

This rearrangement joins TRBV9 to TRBJ1-4; unclear D gene. Trimming removed 4 bases at V and 5 bases at J, with 9 bases between. The CDR3 consists of 13 residues. Germline CDR1 and CDR2: SGDLS and YYNGEE. CDR3 sequence (DNA): TGTGCCAGCAGCTTAGGACCAAATGAAAAACTGTTTTTT. Protein: CASSLGPNEKLFF.

Remarks on this clonotype: At one of its ends the junction is not consistent with the germline gene, which may arise from a read error. The chain combines TRBV5-1 with TRBJ2-1; D call uncertain. Germline V CDR1 and CDR2: SGHRS, YFSETQ. The length of the CDR3 is 13 residues. CDR3 nucleotide sequence: TGCGCCAGCAGCCTAACCCCTCCCTATGAGCAATTCTTC. This translates into CASSLTPPYEQFF.

In this sample, this clonotype turned up a few times. The gene calls are TRBV14 and TRBJ2-1; 7 nucleotides align to TRBD2. The length of the CDR3 is 19 residues. Germline V gives CDR1 SGHDN, CDR2 FVKESK. The V segment lost 1 base and the J segment 1 base; nucleotides outside the gene matches: 13. CDR3 sequence (DNA): TGTGCCAGCAGCCAAGGACGACTAGCCCCAAGGAGTTCCTACAATGAGCAGTTCTTC. The encoded protein is CASSQGRLAPRSSYNEQFF.

This clonotype was detected many times. The chain recombines TRBV5-1 with TRBJ2-7; 10 bases match TRBD2. Germline V gene sequence: CDR1 SGHRS, CDR2 YFSETQ. The CDR3 extends over 14 amino acids. Trimming at V came to 0 bases and at J to 7 bases, leaving 4 bases not matched to a gene. CDR3: CASSLASGSVEQYF. The CDR3 nucleotides read TGCGCCAGCAGCTTGGCTAGCGGGAGTGTAGAGCAGTACTTC.

This clonotype was seen repeatedly, ten times or more. The chain combines TRBV6-6 with TRBJ2-7; 9 bases agree with TRBD1. The germline V gene has CDR1 MNHNY and CDR2 SVGAGI (reference sequence). The CDR3 contains 14 residues. V shed 6 bases and J 3 bases; nucleotides not matched to a gene: 6. This CDR3 reads CASSGTGRLYEQYF. CDR3 sequence (DNA): TGTGCCAGCAGCGGGACAGGGCGCCTCTACGAGCAGTACTTC.

As DNA, the CDR3 is TGTGCCAGCAGGAGAGGAGGGGAAGGCACTGAAGCTTTCTTT. It translates to CASRRGGEGTEAFF. The chain recombines TRBV6-6 with TRBJ1-1, with a weak D call TRBD1 (5 bases). The germline V gene has CDR1 MNHNY and CDR2 SVGAGI (reference sequence). V was clipped by 6 bases and J by 4 bases, with 15 bases between them. The CDR3 extends over 14 amino acids.

This clonotype was detected ten times or more. V usage is TRBV5-5 and J usage is TRBJ1-2; no reliable D call. The CDR3 runs 18 residues. The V gene's germline CDR1 is SGHKS and CDR2 YYEKEE (reference sequence). Deletions cut 2 bases from V and 4 bases from J, with 24 bases between. The CDR3 coding sequence is TGTGCCAGCAGCTTTGGTACGACTCAGAGGGAGTTGGGCTATGGCTACACCTTC. Translated, it gives CASSFGTTQRELGYGYTF.

The chain is built from TRBV19 and TRBJ1-2, with D possibly matching TRBD1 (6 bases). Germline values: CDR1 LNHDA, CDR2 SQIVND (reference sequence). The CDR3 is made up of 12 amino acids. The V end lost 4 bases, the J end lost 4 bases, and 7 bases lay between the germline ends. The CDR3 loop reads CASSTQGYGYTF. The CDR3 nucleotides read TGTGCCAGTAGTACACAGGGCTATGGCTACACCTTC.

Only a few counts were recorded for this clonotype. The chain carries TRBV14 and TRBJ2-3; 8 bases fit TRBD1. This CDR3 has 15 residues. Germline assignment: CDR1 SGHDN and CDR2 FVKESK. The trim removed 1 base at V and 8 bases at J, leaving 8 bases unmatched. The CDR3 loop reads CASSQGQGSAVTQYF. CDR3 bases: TGTGCCAGCAGCCAAGGACAGGGGTCTGCCGTTACGCAGTATTTT.

Remarks on this clonotype: It may be a read error: a sequence one base away is much more abundant. V usage is TRBV18 and J usage is TRBJ2-1; 7 positions agree with TRBD1. Losses at the gene ends were 0 bases for V and 3 bases for J; bases not matched to a gene: 8. The CDR3 contains 17 residues. Looked up from germline, CDR1 is KGHSH and CDR2 is LQKENI. The CDR3 DNA is TGTGCCAGCTCACCACCGATAGGACAGGAGTGCTACAATGAGCAGTTCTTC. Its translation is CASSPPIGQECYNEQFF.

In its sample, this clonotype was seen many times. This rearrangement joins TRBV6-1 to TRBJ2-3, with D unresolved. The CDR3 contains 13 residues. Germline V gene lookup returns CDR1 MNHNS and CDR2 SASEGT. The V gene lost 1 base and the J gene lost 9 bases, with 11 bases spanning the gap. The CDR3 loop reads CASSEGVKATQYF. Written as DNA, the CDR3 is TGTGCCAGCAGTGAAGGGGTAAAGGCGACGCAGTATTTT.

The chain has TRBV28 and TRBJ2-1, with D unresolved. Germline CDR1 MDHEN, CDR2 SYDVKM. The germline V and J ends were trimmed by 5 bases and 0 bases, with 11 bases remaining between them. The CDR3 is 15 amino acids. CDR3 in amino acids: CASSPLSSSYNEQFF. For the CDR3, the DNA is TGTGCCAGCAGTCCGTTATCGAGCTCCTACAATGAGCAGTTCTTC. Variable domain in full (rest from reference TRBV28 and TRBJ2-1): DVKVTQSSRYLVKRTGEKVFLECVQDMDHENMFWYRQDPGLGLRLIYFSYDVKMKEKGDIPEGYSVSREKKERFSLILESASTNQTSMYLCASSPLSSSYNEQFFGPGTRLTVL.

In this sample, this clonotype turned up a few times. This could be a read error, since a much larger clone is one nucleotide away. The chain joins TRBV20-1 to TRBJ1-2; 8 bases align to TRBD1. The trim removed 1 base at V and 8 bases at J, leaving 6 bases unmatched. The CDR3 is 13 amino acids. Per germline, CDR1 DFQATT and CDR2 SNEGSKA (reference sequence). DNA of the CDR3: TGCAGTGCTAGAGCAGGGGGCGATGGCGGCTACACCTTC. It encodes CSARAGGDGGYTF.